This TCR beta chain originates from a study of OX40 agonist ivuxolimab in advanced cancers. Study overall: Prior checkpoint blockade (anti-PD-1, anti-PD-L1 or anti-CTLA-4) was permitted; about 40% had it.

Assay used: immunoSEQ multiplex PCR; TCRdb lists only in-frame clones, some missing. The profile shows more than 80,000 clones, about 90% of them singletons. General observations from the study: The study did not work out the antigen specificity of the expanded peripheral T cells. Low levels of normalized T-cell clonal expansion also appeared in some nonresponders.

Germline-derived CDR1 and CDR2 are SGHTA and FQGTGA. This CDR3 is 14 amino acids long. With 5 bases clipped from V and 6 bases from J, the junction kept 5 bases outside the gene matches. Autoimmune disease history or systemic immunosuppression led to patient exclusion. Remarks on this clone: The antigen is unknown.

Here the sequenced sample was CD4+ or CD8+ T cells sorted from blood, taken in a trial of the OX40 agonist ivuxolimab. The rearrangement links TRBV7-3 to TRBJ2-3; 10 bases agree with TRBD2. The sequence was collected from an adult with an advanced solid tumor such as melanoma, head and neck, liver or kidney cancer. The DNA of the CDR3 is TGTGCCAGCAGCCCCAGCGGGAGGGGGGATACGCAGTATTTT. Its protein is CASSPSGRGDTQYF.